Sequencing of this T cell receptor (beta chain) was carried out in a study of blood T cell repertoires in COVID-19 (dated by TCRdb to 2020 to 2021). Context from the whole study: Samples from collaborators originated in the United States, Italy and Spain and spanned both the acute and convalescent phases of COVID-19. Sample metadata almost always included a de-identified subject ID, COVID-19 status, age in years and sex. Deeply sampled blood TCRbeta repertoires from subjects exposed to, actively infected with, or recovered from COVID-19 were included in the dataset. The samples were drawn from two sources: the first 160 participants of the ongoing ImmuneRACE study, and 1,000 to 1,500 subjects contributed by 6 global collaborators. Where available, HLA class I and class II types were taken from metadata supplied by the sample provider and were not determined by assay-based typing. The material from the prospective study consisted of cDNA or gDNA derived from T cells, B-cell-depleted T cells, or PBMCs. The repertoires were released in a freely available public database meant as a resource for research on the immune response to SARS-CoV-2. The research as a whole found: The quantity of clinical and demographic metadata differed by source and by participant and was supplied without curation.

TCRbeta CDR3 regions were amplified from genomic DNA by means of the immunoSEQ Assay, a bias-controlled multiplex PCR. The study's processing was this. Nucleated cell counts per sample were estimated from amplification of reference gene primers within the assay. To quantify the absolute abundance of each unique TCRbeta CDR3 rearrangement, sequence reads were collapsed and filtered. For each sample, productive Simpson clonality was calculated as the square root of Simpson's diversity index over productive rearrangements. Sourced from immuneACCESS, this table was stored by TCRdb with only in-frame sequences that have V and J called. A share of the clones is absent; for the studies checked, an unresolved V gene accounts for under half, and the remainder has no known explanation. V, J and clone size derive from that table, while D and trimming were established from the DNA sequence. The sample has a few hundred thousand clones on record, 70% to 90% of them singletons. The ten largest clones add up to more than 0.75% of the sample.

At the junction V is shortened by 7 bases and J by 6 bases, with 12 bases in between. The CDR3, cysteine through phenylalanine, is 12 amino acids long. Of all the DNA, just the CDR3 is kept, 36 bases in frame from base 1. From the germline V gene (reference sequence), CDR1 is SEHNR and CDR2 is FQNEAQ. As regards this clone: The target of this receptor is not known. No per-base quality is available; no much larger clone lies one base away.

The collaborating institutions used their own protocols to collect whole blood in K2EDTA tubes. Collaborator samples were shipped for TCRbeta analysis as frozen whole blood, isolated PBMCs, or DNA extracted from either sample type. Sequenced sample: peripheral blood. The rearranged chain carries TRBV7-9 and TRBJ1-1; the D segment could be TRBD1, given 5 matching bases. This receptor was obtained from a man aged 40-50 years with acute or convalescent COVID-19. CDR3 protein: CASTLEGSEAFF. The base sequence is TGTGCCAGCACCCTGGAGGGGTCTGAAGCTTTCTTT.